The 31 T cell receptor beta chains below were found in one sample sequenced in a study of T cells in Graves' hyperthyroidism and ophthalmopathy. Amplification of TCR beta CDR3 regions was performed using RNA transcripts as template. TCR CDR3 underwent first-round RT-PCR with the HTBI primer set. MiXCR was run by TCRdb on the multiplex PCR reads, yielding one entry per CDR3 protein. The sample records approximately 400,000 distinct CDR3 sequences, about 14% being singletons. Sequencing input: blood. The receptors originated from a woman aged 30 to 39 with Graves' ophthalmopathy.

This clonotype was counted ten times or more. CDR3 nucleotides: TGTGCCAGCAGCTTGTCCAAGGCCCCCGGTGGGCTGTTTTTT. Protein sequence: CASSLSKAPGGLFF. The chain couples TRBV7-2 to TRBJ2-2; D remains unclear. The V end was cut by 3 bases, the J end by 13 bases, with 18 bases between. This CDR3 comprises 14 residues. The V gene's germline CDR1 is SGHTA and CDR2 FQGNSA.

The CDR3 sequence is CASSVGGEQYNEQFF. CDR3 sequence (DNA): TGTGCCAGCAGCGTGGGGGGGGAACAATACAATGAGCAGTTCTTC. V gene TRBV9 combines with J gene TRBJ2-1; 7 bases align to TRBD2. The CDR3 contains 15 residues. From germline, CDR1 is SGDLS and CDR2 YYNGEE. V lost 2 bases and J lost 4; bases outside the gene matches: 6. The complete variable domain, with remaining parts taken from reference TRBV9 and TRBJ2-1, reads DSGVTQTPKHLITATGQRVTLRCSPRSGDLSVYWYQQSLDQGLQFLIQYYNGEERAKGNILERFSAQQFPDLHSELNLSSLELGDSALYFCASSVGGEQYNEQFFGPGTRLTVL.

This clonotype was counted ten times or more. This chain links TRBV15 with TRBJ2-7; 10 bases map to TRBD2. Looked up from germline, CDR1 is LNHNV and CDR2 is YYDKDF (reference sequence). The CDR3 runs 17 residues. The V and J ends lost 3 bases and 2 bases, in that order; junction bases with no gene match: 10. The CDR3 DNA reads TGTGCCACCAGCAGGGGTAGCGGGGGGTACACCGCCTACGAGCAGTACTTC. Translation: CATSRGSGGYTAYEQYF.

This clonotype appeared once. The chain employs TRBV11-2 and TRBJ2-1; D perhaps matches TRBD1 (5 bases). The CDR3 length is 16 residues. The V gene's germline CDR1 is SGHAT and CDR2 FQNNGV. V was cut by 1 base and J by 8 bases, with 18 bases left in between. The CDR3 DNA reads TGTGCCAGCAGCTTAGGATTAGGGGTTCAGGGCGATGAGCAGTTCTTC. This gives the protein CASSLGLGVQGDEQFF.

This clonotype was seen ten or more times. The chain couples TRBV30 to TRBJ1-1, with a tentative D call TRBD1 (6 bases). V was pared by 5 bases and J by 4 bases, with 17 bases between. The CDR3 has 14 residues. In germline, CDR1 is GTSNPN, CDR2 SVGIG (reference sequence). In DNA form, the CDR3 reads TGTGCCTGGGAGTTAGGGGGGCGGGCCACTGAAGCTTTCTTT. Its protein is CAWELGGRATEAFF.

This clonotype was counted ten times or more. V gene TRBV3-1 combines with J gene TRBJ1-4; D is ambiguous. Trimming took 4 bases from V and 7 from J, leaving 7 bases between them. From germline, CDR1 is LGHDT and CDR2 YNNKEL (reference sequence). CDR3 size: 12 residues. Written as DNA, the CDR3 is TGTGCCAGCAGCCCCTTGGGTGAAAAACTGTTTTTT. Translating it yields CASSPLGEKLFF.

In this sample, this clonotype turned up many times. The chain is built from TRBV12-3 or TRBV12-4 and TRBJ2-5, with 7 bases that match TRBD1. The J segment lost 4 bases and the V segment lost 4 bases, leaving 12 bases of the junction unmatched. The CDR3 consists of 16 residues. The CDR3 nucleotides read TGTGCCAGCAGTTCTTACAGGGGACCAGGGGGAGAGACCCAGTACTTC. It specifies CASSSYRGPGGETQYF.

This clonotype occurred many times. This chain joins TRBV18 and TRBJ2-1; 9 nucleotides align to TRBD2. This CDR3 has 14 residues. Germline CDR1 reads KGHSH; CDR2 reads LQKENI. The ends lost 2 bases at V and 6 bases at J; junction bases unmatched: 2. CDR3 in amino acids: CASSPVAGVNEQFF. Written as DNA, the CDR3 is TGTGCCAGCTCACCAGTAGCGGGGGTCAATGAGCAGTTCTTC.

V and J are TRBV6-5 and TRBJ1-3; unclear D gene. V lost 3 bases, J lost 0 bases, and 12 bases lay in between. The CDR3 is 16 residues long. Germline-derived CDR1 and CDR2 are MNHEY and SVGAGI. The CDR3 reads CASSYSTASSGNTIYF. CDR3 DNA sequence: TGTGCCAGCAGTTATTCGACCGCCAGCTCTGGAAACACCATATATTTT.

This clonotype has ten or more counts. The chain has TRBV20-1 and TRBJ1-2; 9 bases agree with TRBD1. Losses at the gene ends were 3 bases for V and 3 bases for J; bases not matched to a gene: 2. The CDR3 runs to 13 residues. Per germline, CDR1 DFQATT and CDR2 SNEGSKA (reference sequence). The CDR3 nucleotides are TGCAGTGCTAGTGGGGACAGGGACTATGGCTACACCTTC. Amino acid sequence: CSASGDRDYGYTF.

The CDR3 is CASRRGRGNTEAFF. The CDR3 DNA reads TGTGCCAGCAGACGAGGACGGGGGAACACTGAAGCTTTCTTT. This chain joins TRBV6-1 and TRBJ1-1; D not certain. This CDR3 has 14 amino acids. Germline CDR1 reads MNHNS; CDR2 reads SASEGT. The V end lost 6 bases, the J end lost 1 base, and 12 bases lay between the germline ends.

There are a few counts of this clonotype. The CDR3 loop is CASSFYRSGQETQYF. CDR3 nucleotides: TGTGCCAGCAGCTTTTATAGGAGCGGGCAAGAGACCCAGTACTTC. The chain recombines TRBV7-2 with TRBJ2-5; a weak D match, TRBD2 (6 bases). Germline V gene data show CDR1 as SGHTA and CDR2 as FQGNSA. V lost 3 bases, J lost 2 bases, and 13 bases lay in between. The CDR3 loop spans 15 amino acids.

This clonotype occurred many times. This chain connects TRBV18 to TRBJ2-5; D possibly corresponds to TRBD2 (6 bases). CDR1 is KGHSH and CDR2 is LQKENI in the germline V gene. Trimming cost V 0 bases and J 2 bases, with 7 bases left between them. CDR3 length: 14 amino acids. CDR3 DNA sequence: TGTGCCAGCTCACCACCGGAGGGTCAAGAGACCCAGTACTTC. This encodes CASSPPEGQETQYF.

In its sample, this clonotype was seen a few times. The chain uses TRBV28 and TRBJ1-1, with 9 positions matching TRBD1. J lost 0 bases, V lost 5 bases, and 7 bases had no gene match. The CDR3 consists of 16 residues. Germline V gene sequence: CDR1 MDHEN, CDR2 SYDVKM. CDR3 sequence (DNA): TGTGCCAGCAGTCCTCTGGGACAGGGAATGAACACTGAAGCTTTCTTT. Translated, it gives CASSPLGQGMNTEAFF.

This chain connects TRBV10-1 to TRBJ2-3; possibly TRBD2 for D (7 bases). CDR1 and CDR2 from the germline V gene are WNHNN and SYGVQD (reference sequence). Between the trimmed V and J ends, which lost 6 bases and 6 bases, there was a span of 25 bases. This CDR3 comprises 17 residues. In DNA form, the CDR3 reads TGCGCCAGCAGCCCTAAAGACGGGGGGCTTATCATTGATACGCAGTATTTT. This sequence encodes CASSPKDGGLIIDTQYF.

This clonotype was observed many times. This chain joins TRBV7-2 and TRBJ1-3; 11 nucleotides line up with TRBD1. After removal of 2 bases from V and 0 bases from J, the junction contained 6 bases not matched to a gene. This CDR3 region has 18 residues. Germline assignment: CDR1 SGHTA and CDR2 FQGNSA. CDR3 sequence: CASSLLGQGASSGNTIYF. In nucleotides, the CDR3 is TGTGCCAGCAGCTTATTAGGACAGGGGGCAAGCTCTGGAAACACCATATATTTT.

This chain uses TRBV6-2 or TRBV6-3 with TRBJ1-2, with TRBD1 matching 9 bases. The CDR3 loop spans 13 amino acids. The germline CDR1 and CDR2 sequences are MNHEY and SVGEGT. Unmatched junction bases numbered 7, after V lost 6 bases and J lost 8 bases. The CDR3 region is CASRLGTGYGYTF. For the CDR3, the DNA is TGTGCCAGCAGACTCGGGACAGGGTACGGCTACACCTTC.

The chain combines TRBV4-2 with TRBJ2-1, with D tentatively TRBD1 or TRBD2 (5 bases each). Germline CDR1 is LGHNA and CDR2 is YNFKEQ. The V and J ends lost 1 base and 7 bases respectively, with 20 bases between them. The length of the CDR3 is 17 residues. CDR3 nucleotide sequence: TGTGCCAGCAGCCAAGTCCTGGGGGATTTTTTTATTAATGAGCAGTTCTTC. Translated: CASSQVLGDFFINEQFF.

This clonotype was seen repeatedly, ten times or more. The chain couples TRBV7-9 to TRBJ2-3, with 11 bases identical to TRBD2. After removal of 10 bases from V and 6 bases from J, the junction contained 9 bases not matched to a gene. Germline assignment: CDR1 SEHNR and CDR2 FQNEAQ (reference sequence). The CDR3 totals 14 residues. The CDR3, as DNA: TGTGCCACTCTACTAGCGGGGGAAGTGGATACGCAGTATTTT. It specifies CATLLAGEVDTQYF.

This clonotype has ten or more counts. This sequence joins TRBV5-5 and TRBJ1-6; D gene unclear. The CDR3 totals 17 residues. Per germline, CDR1 SGHKS and CDR2 YYEKEE (reference sequence). With 5 bases removed from V and 3 bases from J, the gap between germline ends came to 18 bases. The CDR3 DNA sequence: TGTGCCAGCAGGATAACTGGACCGGGGTTCTATAATTCACCCCTCCACTTT. This sequence encodes CASRITGPGFYNSPLHF.

The sample holds many counts of this clonotype. This sequence joins TRBV3-1 and TRBJ1-2; 12 nucleotides line up with TRBD1. The CDR3 extends over 17 amino acids. Germline values: CDR1 LGHDT, CDR2 YNNKEL (reference sequence). V lost 4 bases and J lost 4; bases outside the gene matches: 10. CDR3 sequence: CASSPPGQGASGYGYTF. In DNA, the CDR3 is TGTGCCAGCAGCCCTCCGGGACAGGGGGCGTCTGGCTATGGCTACACCTTC.

This clonotype has at least ten counts. The chain is built from TRBV19 and TRBJ1-2, with D possibly being TRBD1 (5 bases). This CDR3 is 13 amino acids long. Per germline, CDR1 LNHDA and CDR2 SQIVND (reference sequence). Trimming shortened V by 8 bases and J by 2 bases, and 12 bases separated the two germline ends. The chain's CDR3 is CASRPAGNYGYTF. CDR3 sequence (DNA): TGTGCCAGTCGGCCGGCAGGGAACTATGGCTACACCTTC. The variable domain in full, completed from reference TRBV19 and TRBJ1-2, reads DGGITQSPKYLFRKEGQNVTLSCEQNLNHDAMYWYRQDPGQGLRLIYYSQIVNDFQKGDIAEGYSVSREKKESFPLTVTSAQKNPTAFYLCASRPAGNYGYTFGSGTRLTVV.

Ten or more counts support this clonotype. This rearrangement joins TRBV3-1 to TRBJ2-4; the D gene is possibly TRBD2 (5 bases). The V and J ends lost 1 base and 12 bases respectively, with 13 bases between them. The CDR3 is 13 amino acids. Germline loops: CDR1 LGHDT, CDR2 YNNKEL (reference sequence). The CDR3 nucleotides are TGTGCCAGCAGCCAAGGGGGTTCGGACTGTCAGTACTTC. Translated: CASSQGGSDCQYF. Variable domain in full (rest from reference TRBV3-1 and TRBJ2-4): DTAVSQTPKYLVTQMGNDKSIKCEQNLGHDTMYWYKQDSKKFLKIMFSYNNKELIINETVPNRFSPKSPDKAHLNLHINSLELGDSAVYFCASSQGGSDCQYFGAGTRLSVL.

This rearrangement joins TRBV19 to TRBJ2-2; D not resolved. Germline CDR1 and CDR2: LNHDA and SQIVND (reference sequence). This CDR3 comprises 14 residues. V was cut by 1 base and J by 5 bases, with 8 bases left in between. As DNA, the CDR3 is TGTGCCAGTAGTATAGTAGGTCAAACCGGGGAGCTGTTTTTT. Its protein product is CASSIVGQTGELFF.

This clonotype was seen at least ten times. J is TRBJ2-5 and V is TRBV4-1; 10 nucleotides align to TRBD2. Looked up from germline, CDR1 is MGHRA and CDR2 is YSYEKL. CDR3 length: 17 amino acids. The junction had 5 bases not matched to a gene; V was cut back by 1 base and J by 0 bases. The CDR3 nucleotides read TGCGCCAGCAGCCAAGGGCTAGCGGGGGTGTACCAAGAGACCCAGTACTTC. This codes for CASSQGLAGVYQETQYF.

This clonotype occurred many times. The chain recombines TRBV5-5 with TRBJ2-1; TRBD2 matches at 8 bases. This CDR3 is 15 amino acids long. J was trimmed by 3 bases and V by 4 bases; bases with no gene match: 6. The germline CDR1 and CDR2 sequences are SGHKS and YYEKEE (reference sequence). CDR3 coding DNA: TGTGCCAGCAGCCGACGGGGGGGCGTCTACAATGAGCAGTTCTTC. As protein: CASSRRGGVYNEQFF.

This clonotype was observed at least ten times. The chain links TRBV6-1 to TRBJ1-1; no definite D call. Trimming removed 4 bases at V and 1 base at J, with 7 bases between. This CDR3 has 13 amino acids. The germline gives CDR1 MNHNS, CDR2 SASEGT. CDR3 amino acids: CASSATENTEAFF. CDR3 nucleotide sequence: TGTGCCAGCAGTGCCACAGAGAACACTGAAGCTTTCTTT.

In this sample, this clonotype turned up many times. The gene calls are TRBV6-1 and TRBJ1-6, with TRBD1 as a possible D gene (6 bases). The CDR3 consists of 14 residues. Germline assignment: CDR1 MNHNS and CDR2 SASEGT. V was cut by 6 bases and J by 6 bases, with 12 bases left in between. Written as DNA, the CDR3 is TGTGCCAGCAGGGAGGGGGTGGGTAATTCACCCCTCCACTTT. It yields the protein CASREGVGNSPLHF.

This clonotype was counted at least ten times. The chain combines TRBV20-1 with TRBJ2-5; 7 bases are shared with TRBD2. Germline loops: CDR1 DFQATT, CDR2 SNEGSKA (reference sequence). The CDR3 is made up of 12 amino acids. Trimming cost V 3 bases and J 5 bases; bases outside gene matches: 3. CDR3 sequence: CSASGGIETQYF. CDR3 nucleotides: TGCAGTGCTAGCGGGGGGATTGAGACCCAGTACTTC.

The sample holds many counts of this clonotype. The DNA of the CDR3 is TGTGCCAGCAGGGAAACGACTAGCGGGGAGCCCACAGATACGCAGTATTTT. The encoded protein is CASRETTSGEPTDTQYF. The rearrangement uses TRBV2 and TRBJ2-3, with TRBD2 matching over 11 bases. V lost 6 bases, J lost 2 bases, and 10 bases stayed unmatched. CDR3 length equals 17 residues. Germline V gene lookup returns CDR1 SNHLY and CDR2 FYNNEI.

In this sample, this clonotype turned up a few times. Since the CDR3 does not end with the conserved phenylalanine or tryptophan, this likely comes from a read error. The gene calls are TRBV20-1 and TRBJ2-3; D may be TRBD2 (6 bases). Germline CDR1 DFQATT, CDR2 SNEGSKA (reference sequence). Trimming took off 2 bases at V and 4 bases at J, with 25 bases between the two ends. The CDR3 has 18 amino acids. CDR3 bases: TGCAGTGCTAGACCTATAATCACGACTAGAATTTTTTCAGATACGCAGTATTCT. It yields the protein CSARPIITTRIFSDTQYS.